This T cell receptor beta chain was found in a study of T cells in Graves' hyperthyroidism and ophthalmopathy. Notes on the study in general: Progression to ophthalmopathy was predicted a median of approximately seven months early.

V was trimmed by 2 bases and J by 5 bases, leaving 6 bases between them. CDR3 size: 11 residues. Germline V gene sequence: CDR1 SQVTM, CDR2 ANQGSEA. Concerning this clonotype itself: What it binds is not known.

Amplification of TCR beta CDR3 regions was performed using RNA transcripts as template. A set of HTBI primers served as the primers for a first-round RT-PCR of the TCR CDR3. TCRdb fed the multiplex PCR reads into MiXCR, producing one record per CDR3 protein. The profile covers nearly 600,000 distinct CDR3 sequences, with around 13% appearing a single time and less than 6% taken by the ten largest. The TCR was taken from a woman aged 25 to 39 with Graves' hyperthyroidism that later progressed to Graves' ophthalmopathy. The chain combines TRBV29-1 with TRBJ1-1; D is undetermined. Source material: blood. The CDR3 sequence: CSVERDTEAFF. The CDR3 DNA sequence: TGCAGCGTTGAAAGAGATACTGAAGCTTTCTTT.